The clone carrying this TCR beta chain showed up just a few times. Its cognate antigen is unknown. The sample belongs to a study of human T cells and chemical hapten exposure. In the study overall: The use of 2% DPC on approximately 2 cm by approximately 2 cm of upper inner arm skin constituted sensitization.

Using its own MiXCR run on the RACE reads, TCRdb lists one record per CDR3 protein. The table records 300,000 to 400,000 distinct CDR3 sequences, roughly 5% of them present only once. Regarding the study as a whole: Clustering by CDR3 similarity yielded significantly more large clusters from expanded TCRs than controls. Alopecia was present in the donors, so their immune response may differ from healthy people's.

Sample time point: pre-sensitization, week 0. The sample's treatment: therapeutic diphenylcyclopropenone sensitization with weekly scalp DPC. Prior to each patch test being applied, blood was drawn. CDR3 length: 19 residues. Trimming took 0 bases from V and 2 from J; bases not matched to a gene: 8. Germline V gives CDR1 MNHEY, CDR2 SVGAGI. J is TRBJ2-6 and V is TRBV6-5, with 9 bases that match TRBD1. The sequence was collected from a woman aged 45-60 years with alopecia areata. Some clones in this sample may be carry-over from other donors' samples. Specimen: whole blood, collected in connection with sensitization to the hapten diphenylcyclopropenone (DPC). The CDR3 region is CASSYSMGQGGPGANVLTF. CDR3 bases: TGTGCCAGCAGTTACTCGATGGGACAGGGCGGTCCTGGGGCCAACGTCCTGACTTTC.